This T cell receptor (beta chain) was found in a study of diagnostic markers for celiac disease (dated by TCRdb to 2018 to 2020). Comments on this clonotype: Its recognized antigen is unknown.

Reads for this sample came from an Illumina MiSeq. TCRdb reprocessed the public reads and reports one entry per CDR3 protein sequence, without DNA. The sample's records list about 5,600 distinct CDR3 sequences. 5.9% of the sample rests with the top ten. The CDR3 sequence holds 15 residues, the cysteine and phenylalanine included. No DNA was logged. From a lookup of the germline V gene, CDR1 and CDR2 are SGHRS and YFSETQ. The V and J genes are TRBV5-1 and TRBJ1-2; no DNA is available, so the TRBD1 call from TCRdb remains unchecked. The source of this sequence is a human donor. This table probably holds off-target reads from a library built for another chain. Sequenced material: either unsorted cells or a sorted T cell fraction (not recorded which). The CDR3 is CASSLAGTGSYGYTF. The entire variable domain, with the stretches around the CDR3 drawn from the reference TRBV5-1 and TRBJ1-2 proteins, is KAGVTQTPRYLIKTRGQQVTLSCSPISGHRSVSWYQQTPGQGLQFLFEYFSETQRNKGNFPGRFSGRQFSNSRSEMNVSTLELGDSALYLCASSLAGTGSYGYTFGSGTRLTVV.